These 5 T cell receptor beta chains were sequenced from one sample in a study of CD8 T cells in Susac syndrome. RNA amounts of 0.5 to 1 ug underwent reverse transcription with random hexamers. TCRdb reprocessed the immunoSEQ multiplex PCR reads with MiXCR, giving one entry per CDR3 protein. The repertoire consists of about 85,000 distinct CDR3 sequences, with more than 85% occurring once and the leading ten covering over 0.35%. Sequencing was performed on CD8+ T cells from PBMCs. The receptor source for this set is a human donor with Susac syndrome.

This chain joins TRBV9 and TRBJ2-5, with 8 bases aligning to TRBD1. Trimming removed 5 bases from V and 4 bases from J; junction bases left unmatched: 10. The germline CDR1 and CDR2 sequences are SGDLS and YYNGEE. CDR3 length: 15 residues. CDR3 region: CASSGGQGAGETQYF. CDR3 coding DNA: TGTGCCAGCAGTGGGGGGCAGGGGGCTGGAGAGACCCAGTACTTC.

J is TRBJ1-1 and V is TRBV28; a possible D gene is TRBD1 (5 bases). This CDR3 region has 11 residues. Per the germline V gene, CDR1 is MDHEN and CDR2 is SYDVKM. Trimming removed 5 bases at V and 6 bases at J, with 7 bases between. CDR3 coding DNA: TGTGCCAGCAGTCAGGGATCTGAAGCTTTCTTT. Encoded protein: CASSQGSEAFF. Full variable domain (remainder filled in from reference TRBV28 and TRBJ1-1): DVKVTQSSRYLVKRTGEKVFLECVQDMDHENMFWYRQDPGLGLRLIYFSYDVKMKEKGDIPEGYSVSREKKERFSLILESASTNQTSMYLCASSQGSEAFFGQGTRLTVV.

The chain combines TRBV7-8 with TRBJ2-3; 7 bases are shared with TRBD1. The ends lost 1 base at V and 3 bases at J; junction bases unmatched: 7. Germline V gives CDR1 SGHVS, CDR2 FQNEAQ. The CDR3 spans 16 residues. The CDR3 DNA is TGTGCCAGCAGCTTAGGGACAGGAGCCAAGACAGATACGCAGTATTTT. Translation: CASSLGTGAKTDTQYF.

V gene TRBV6-5 combines with J gene TRBJ1-1; D may be TRBD1 (5 bases). Trimming shortened V by 6 bases and J by 6 bases, and 14 bases separated the two germline ends. Germline V gene lookup returns CDR1 MNHEY and CDR2 SVGAGI. This CDR3 is built from 13 residues. The CDR3 DNA reads as TGTGCCAGCAGGTCAGGGATTAGCGCTGAAGCTTTCTTT. It is translated as CASRSGISAEAFF.

This chain joins TRBV11-2 and TRBJ2-5; D possibly matches TRBD1 or TRBD2 (6 bases each). Germline assignment: CDR1 SGHAT and CDR2 FQNNGV. The germline V and J ends were trimmed by 4 bases and 3 bases, with 9 bases remaining between them. This CDR3 spans 13 amino acids. The CDR3 spells CASSSRGEETQYF. The CDR3, as DNA: TGTGCCAGCAGCTCAAGGGGGGAAGAGACCCAGTACTTC.